Below are 24 T cell receptor beta chains sequenced from a single sample in a study of blood T cell repertoires in COVID-19. Profiled with immunoSEQ multiplex PCR; TCRdb holds only in-frame clones, not every one. The sample shows tens of thousands of clones, about 80% of them seen only once. Sample: peripheral blood. The source of these receptors is a man at least 80 years old with COVID-19, enrolled during active disease.

The rearrangement uses TRBV3-1 (or the pseudogene TRBV3-2) and TRBJ2-1, with a possible D match to TRBD2 (5 bases). V gave up 9 bases and J gave up 6 bases, with 15 bases separating them. The CDR3 covers 13 residues. Germline V CDR1 and CDR2: LGHDT, YNNKEL (reference sequence). The CDR3 loop is CASYHRGANEQFF. In nucleotides, the CDR3 is TGTGCCAGTTATCATCGGGGAGCCAATGAGCAGTTCTTC.

The chain employs TRBV7-7 and TRBJ1-4; D not certain. CDR1 SSHAT and CDR2 FNYEAQ come from the germline V gene (reference sequence). The CDR3 is 15 amino acids. V was trimmed by 5 bases and J by 0 bases, leaving 10 bases between them. The CDR3 region has the DNA TGTGCCAGCAGCCTTGGCCCGTCAACTAATGAAAAACTGTTTTTT. Encoded protein: CASSLGPSTNEKLFF.

This rearrangement joins TRBV6-5 to TRBJ2-5; 7 bases are shared with TRBD1. V was pared by 5 bases and J by 4 bases, with 10 bases of the junction left unmatched. Germline assignment: CDR1 MNHEY and CDR2 SVGAGI. The CDR3 consists of 15 residues. CDR3 DNA sequence: TGTGCCAGCAGTCAACTCCAGGGGGATGCAGAGACCCAGTACTTC. The encoded protein is CASSQLQGDAETQYF.

The chain recombines TRBV6-4 with TRBJ1-1, with D tentatively TRBD1 (6 bases). In germline, CDR1 is MRHNA, CDR2 SNTAGT. Trimming cost V 0 bases and J 9 bases, with 11 bases left between them. This CDR3 is built from 13 residues. The CDR3 sequence is CASSDSGAQKAFF. As DNA, the CDR3 is TGTGCCAGCAGTGACTCGGGGGCGCAGAAAGCTTTCTTT.

J is TRBJ2-2 and V is TRBV7-2, with TRBD2 identical over 7 bases. CDR3 size: 16 residues. Per the germline V gene, CDR1 is SGHTA and CDR2 is FQGNSA. Germline trimming cut 5 bases from V and 0 bases from J; bases unmatched to any gene: 6. The CDR3 loop is CASSPREAANTGELFF. The CDR3 nucleotides read TGTGCCAGCAGCCCACGGGAGGCAGCGAACACCGGGGAGCTGTTTTTT.

This clone was counted once. The J gene is TRBJ2-7, the V gene TRBV11-3; 7 bases align to TRBD1. CDR3 length: 13 amino acids. In germline, CDR1 is SGHNT, CDR2 YENEEA. V was pared by 5 bases and J by 3 bases, with 4 bases of the junction left unmatched. The CDR3 is CASSQGQNYEQYV. For the CDR3, the DNA is TGTGCCAGCAGCCAGGGACAGAACTACGAGCAGTACGTC.

This chain joins TRBV9 and TRBJ1-1; D is possibly TRBD1 (6 bases). CDR3 length: 13 amino acids. In germline, CDR1 is SGDLS, CDR2 YYNGEE. V gave up 0 bases and J gave up 7 bases, with 10 bases separating them. The CDR3 coding sequence is TGTGCCAGCAGCGTAGCCCAGGGGAGTGAAGCTTTCTTT. Encoded protein: CASSVAQGSEAFF.

This clone came up once. The V call is TRBV19, the J call TRBJ1-1, with 8 bases identical to TRBD1. V lost 4 bases to trimming and J lost 4 bases; unmatched junction nucleotides: 5. CDR1 and CDR2 (germline): LNHDA, SQIVND (reference sequence). CDR3 length equals 14 residues. In nucleotides, the CDR3 is TGTGCCAGTAGTAGTGACAGGGGCCGCACTGAAGCTTTCTTT. Its translation is CASSSDRGRTEAFF.

This clone was observed once. An end of the junction differs from the germline gene, which may be a read error. This chain connects TRBV28 to TRBJ1-2; a weak D match, TRBD1 (6 bases). Germline assignment: CDR1 MDHEN and CDR2 SYDVKM. The CDR3 contains 14 residues. The chain's CDR3 is CASSLLRTAPITIF. The CDR3 bases are TGTGCCAGCAGTTTATTGCGGACAGCACCCATCACCATCTTC.

The chain recombines TRBV9 with TRBJ2-3, with 9 bases identical to TRBD2. V lost 4 bases to trimming and J lost 4 bases; unmatched junction nucleotides: 4. Germline CDR1 and CDR2: SGDLS and YYNGEE. This CDR3 has 14 residues. CDR3 protein: CASSLTSGSDTQYF. CDR3 coding DNA: TGTGCCAGCAGCTTGACTAGCGGATCAGATACGCAGTATTTT.

V and J are TRBV25-1 and TRBJ2-1; no reliable D call. This CDR3 is 13 amino acids long. The V gene's germline CDR1 is MGHDK and CDR2 SYGVNS. V lost 4 bases to trimming and J lost 9 bases, with 13 bases between them. The CDR3 reads CASSVRFTGEQFF. CDR3 sequence (DNA): TGTGCCAGCAGTGTGCGGTTTACGGGTGAGCAGTTCTTC.

Only a few counts were recorded for this clone. J is TRBJ1-3 and V is TRBV19, with 9 bases fitting TRBD1. Germline CDR1 reads LNHDA; CDR2 reads SQIVND (reference sequence). The trim removed 5 bases at V and 3 bases at J, leaving 5 bases unmatched. The CDR3 consists of 15 residues. The CDR3 DNA follows: TGTGCCAGTAGTCCCCTGGACAGGGGTGGAAACACCATATATTTT. It specifies CASSPLDRGGNTIYF.

This clone was counted between two and nine times. The genes are TRBV6-6 and TRBJ1-6; D is unresolved. The CDR3 contains 14 residues. The V end was cut by 2 bases, the J end by 9 bases, with 11 bases between. Germline V gene data show CDR1 as MNHNY and CDR2 as SVGAGI (reference sequence). CDR3 coding DNA: TGTGCCAGCAGTTACGACCCTAGACTTTCACCCCTCCACTTT. It is translated as CASSYDPRLSPLHF.

The chain is built from TRBV7-2 and TRBJ1-1; D is unresolved. The germline gives CDR1 SGHTA, CDR2 FQGNSA. This CDR3 comprises 14 residues. The ends were cut back, 5 bases at V and 1 base at J, with 11 bases in the middle. The CDR3 coding sequence is TGTGCCAGCAGCCCCGGAGCGGCGAACACTGAAGCTTTCTTT. This gives the protein CASSPGAANTEAFF.

The rearrangement uses TRBV4-3 and TRBJ2-5, with 9 bases that match TRBD2. The CDR3 loop spans 16 amino acids. Germline assignment: CDR1 LGHNA and CDR2 YSLEER. V gave up 8 bases and J gave up 0 bases; unmatched junction bases: 10. The CDR3 region has the DNA TGCGCCAGCTCCAGAGGGGCTAGCGGGGACCAAGAGACCCAGTACTTC. Its protein is CASSRGASGDQETQYF.

The CDR3 reads CASSPLGTGQPQHF. The CDR3 coding sequence is TGTGCCAGCAGTCCTTTGGGTACGGGTCAGCCCCAGCATTTT. This sequence joins TRBV6-5 and TRBJ1-5; D is unclear. This CDR3 is built from 14 residues. The ends were cut back, 5 bases at V and 6 bases at J, with 14 bases in the middle. Per the germline V gene, CDR1 is MNHEY and CDR2 is SVGAGI.

The genes are TRBV7-9 and TRBJ2-1; 11 bases are a match to TRBD2. In germline, CDR1 is SEHNR, CDR2 FQNEAQ (reference sequence). V dropped 5 bases and J dropped 6; count of bases not matched to a gene: 9. This CDR3 spans 16 amino acids. The CDR3 is CASSDRLAGGGNEQFF. CDR3 coding DNA: TGTGCCAGCAGCGACCGTCTAGCGGGGGGAGGCAATGAGCAGTTCTTC. The full variable domain, with the rest looked up from reference TRBV7-9 and TRBJ2-1, is DTGVSQNPRHKITKRGQNVTFRCDPISEHNRLYWYRQTLGQGPEFLTYFQNEAQLEKSRLLSDRFSAERPKGSFSTLEIQRTEQGDSAMYLCASSDRLAGGGNEQFFGPGTRLTVL.

This clone was counted a few times. This chain connects TRBV5-1 to TRBJ1-1, with TRBD1 as a possible D gene (5 bases). The CDR3 runs to 14 residues. Germline V lookup: CDR1 SGHRS, CDR2 YFSETQ. The V and J ends lost 2 bases and 0 bases respectively, with 8 bases between them. The CDR3 DNA is TGCGCCAGCAGCTTTGGGGGGTTGAACACTGAAGCTTTCTTT. This translates into CASSFGGLNTEAFF.

The chain combines TRBV2 with TRBJ2-7, with TRBD2 as a possible D gene (5 bases). This CDR3 has 11 amino acids. V was shortened by 3 bases and J by 7 bases, with 7 bases between the two germline ends. Looked up from germline, CDR1 is SNHLY and CDR2 is FYNNEI. This chain's CDR3 is CASSETGEQYF. CDR3 nucleotides: TGTGCCAGCAGTGAGACGGGAGAGCAGTACTTC.

The chain has TRBV29-1 and TRBJ2-2, with D possibly matching TRBD1 (5 bases). Trimming left V 2 bases short and J 13 bases short, with 11 bases between. This CDR3 region has 11 residues. The V gene's germline CDR1 is SQVTM and CDR2 ANQGSEA. CDR3 amino acids: CSVENQGVLFF. The CDR3 coding sequence is TGCAGCGTTGAAAACCAGGGTGTGCTGTTTTTT.

The chain carries TRBV19 and TRBJ2-7; 8 bases are shared with TRBD2. Germline CDR1 is LNHDA and CDR2 is SQIVND (reference sequence). V lost 6 bases to trimming and J lost 5 bases; unmatched junction nucleotides: 9. The CDR3 runs 14 residues. The CDR3 DNA is TGTGCCAGTAGCTACGGGGGGGTAAGCGACGAGCAGTACTTC. This codes for CASSYGGVSDEQYF.

This chain links TRBV27 with TRBJ1-6; perhaps TRBD1 as D (5 bases). Looked up from germline, CDR1 is MNHEY and CDR2 is SMNVEV (reference sequence). Trimming left V 5 bases short and J 9 bases short, with 20 bases between. The CDR3 is 16 residues long. The CDR3 spells CASSNWDRLGSSPLHF. CDR3 bases: TGTGCCAGCAGTAATTGGGACCGACTCGGGAGTTCACCCCTCCACTTT.

The V gene is TRBV28, the J gene TRBJ1-2, with D possibly matching TRBD1 (6 bases). This CDR3 comprises 15 residues. V was trimmed by 2 bases and J by 8 bases, leaving 18 bases between them. Germline V gene data show CDR1 as MDHEN and CDR2 as SYDVKM. CDR3 coding DNA: TGTGCCAGCAGTTTAATTCTCAGGGGCTCGTCCGGCTACACCTTC. Translating it yields CASSLILRGSSGYTF.

The chain has TRBV7-2 and TRBJ2-1; 7 nucleotides align to TRBD1. The germline gives CDR1 SGHTA, CDR2 FQGNSA. The length of the CDR3 is 15 residues. J lost 4 bases, V lost 3 bases, and 6 bases had no gene match. CDR3 protein: CASSFETGVYNEQFF. CDR3 bases: TGTGCCAGCAGCTTCGAAACAGGGGTGTACAATGAGCAGTTCTTC.